The TCR beta chain under discussion was sequenced for a study of identical twins. Study-wide points: Cord blood beta clonotypes present at high abundance carried fewer insertions; no such pattern appeared in memory repertoires. Twins' surplus sharing was weaker for beta out-of-frame sequences.

Using its own MiXCR run on the 5' RACE reads, TCRdb lists one record per CDR3 protein. The sample contains about 330,000 distinct CDR3 sequences, roughly 12% of which appear only once. This clonotype was observed at least ten times. As yet, its antigen is unknown. These data were likewise used in another study, on yellow fever vaccine responses in identical twins.

Sequencing used CD8+ T cells sorted from blood. The clonotype was recovered from a young woman in good health.

CDR3 sequence reads: CASTSGGNTGELFF. Written as DNA, the CDR3 is TGCGCCAGCACTAGCGGGGGGAACACCGGGGAGCTGTTTTTT. J is TRBJ2-2 and V is TRBV10-1; 10 bases line up with TRBD2. This CDR3 is 14 amino acids long. The trim removed 7 bases at V and 1 base at J, leaving 0 bases unmatched. CDR1 is WNHNN and CDR2 is SYGVQD in the germline V gene (reference sequence).